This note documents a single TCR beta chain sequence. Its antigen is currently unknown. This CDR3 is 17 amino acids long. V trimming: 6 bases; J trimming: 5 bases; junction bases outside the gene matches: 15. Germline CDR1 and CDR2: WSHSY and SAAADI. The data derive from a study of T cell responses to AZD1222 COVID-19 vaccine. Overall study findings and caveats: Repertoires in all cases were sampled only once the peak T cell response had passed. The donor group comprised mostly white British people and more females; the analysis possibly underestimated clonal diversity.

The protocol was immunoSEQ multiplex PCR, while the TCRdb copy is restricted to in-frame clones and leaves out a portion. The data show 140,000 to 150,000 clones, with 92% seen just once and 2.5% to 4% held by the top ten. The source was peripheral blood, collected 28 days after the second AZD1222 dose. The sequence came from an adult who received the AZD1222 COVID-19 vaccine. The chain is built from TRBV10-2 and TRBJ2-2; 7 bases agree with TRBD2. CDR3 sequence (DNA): TGCGCCAGCAGCTCAATCGGCTGGGAGGGGAAGACCGGGGAGCTGTTTTTT. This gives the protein CASSSIGWEGKTGELFF.